The rows below give T cell receptor beta chains drawn from one sample of a study of OX40 agonist ivuxolimab in advanced cancers. Produced via immunoSEQ multiplex PCR; TCRdb's table is partial and in-frame only. The sample holds some 50,000 clones, over 75% seen once. Sequenced material: CD4+ or CD8+ T cells sorted from blood, taken in a trial of the OX40 agonist ivuxolimab. These receptor sequences come from an adult with an advanced solid tumor such as melanoma, head and neck, liver or kidney cancer. CDR3s include the opening cysteine and the closing phenylalanine or tryptophan. D genes are given only for firm matches. A clone size is listed for some rows: how often the clone was seen (once, few, many), or a class if it is expanded.

V gene,J gene,D gene,clone size,CDR3 DNA,CDR3 protein
TRBV10-3,TRBJ2-4,NA,once,TGTGCCATCAGTGACGGGGGACCAGCCAAAAACATTCAGTACTTC,CAISDGGPAKNIQYF
TRBV6-5,TRBJ1-4,NA,NA,TGTGCCAGCAGTCGCCTTAATGAAAAACTGTTTTTT,CASSRLNEKLFF
TRBV6-5,TRBJ1-2,TRBD1,NA,TGTGCCAGCACCCCCGTGAGACAGGGCGGGGGCTACACCTTC,CASTPVRQGGGYTF
TRBV11-3,TRBJ2-3,NA,NA,TGTGCCAGCAGCTTAGAGGTATCAGGTCCGGCAGATACGCAGTATTTT,CASSLEVSGPADTQYF
TRBV7-9,TRBJ2-7,NA,NA,TGTGCCAGCAGCTTTGATTTGGGAACCTACGAGCAGTACTTC,CASSFDLGTYEQYF
TRBV7-2,TRBJ2-7,NA,NA,TGTGCCAGCCGCATAGGATACGAGCAGTACTTC,CASRIGYEQYF
TRBV5-4,TRBJ1-2,NA,once,TGTGCCAGCAGCTTGGCCGTGGGCGGCTACACCTTC,CASSLAVGGYTF
TRBV18,TRBJ2-1,NA,NA,TGTGCCAGCTCACCAACCAGGTACAATGAGCAGTTCTTC,CASSPTRYNEQFF
TRBV7-8,TRBJ1-1,NA,NA,TGTGCCAGCAGCCCGATCGGGACATCGAACACTGAAGCTTTCTTT,CASSPIGTSNTEAFF
TRBV7-8,TRBJ2-7,NA,few,TGTGCCAGCAGCTTAGGCGGCGGGCCCCCTTCCTACGAGCAGTACTTC,CASSLGGGPPSYEQYF
TRBV5-1,TRBJ1-6,NA,NA,TGCGCCAGCAGCTTGACTGCGAGCTCCTATAATTCACCCCTCCACTTT,CASSLTASSYNSPLHF
TRBV10-1,TRBJ2-3,TRBD2,NA,TGCGCCAGCAGTGAACCCCGTGCGGGGGAACCGAGGCAGTATTTT,CASSEPRAGEPRQYF
TRBV5-4,TRBJ2-1,TRBD2,NA,TGTGCCAGCAGCGCAGGGCTAGCGGGCTCCTACAATGAGCAGTTCTTC,CASSAGLAGSYNEQFF
TRBV28,TRBJ2-3,TRBD2,NA,TGTGCCAGCAGCCGTAGGACTAGCGGGGGAGTGAGCCCAGATACGCAGTATTTT,CASSRRTSGGVSPDTQYF
TRBV7-9,TRBJ1-2,NA,NA,TGTGCCAGCAGCCAGGCAGGGGCTCCCGGGGGCTACACCTTC,CASSQAGAPGGYTF
TRBV6-5,TRBJ1-1,NA,NA,TGTGCCAGCAGTTACACGACAGAAGCCTACACTGAAGCTTTCTTT,CASSYTTEAYTEAFF
TRBV11-2,TRBJ2-7,NA,NA,TGTGCCAGCAGCCTAGATAATTTGATCGACGAGCAGTACTTC,CASSLDNLIDEQYF
TRBV7-7,TRBJ1-1,NA,NA,TGTGCCAGCAGCTTATCGGAGGACACTGAAGCTTTCTTT,CASSLSEDTEAFF
TRBV10-3,TRBJ2-7,TRBD1,NA,TGTGCCATCAGTCCGGGACAGGGAAGAGGGAACGAGCAGTACTTC,CAISPGQGRGNEQYF
TRBV12-5,TRBJ1-2,TRBD1,NA,TGTGCTAGTGGTTTGCCCTCCTCACAGGGGGTAAGTGGCTACACCTTC,CASGLPSSQGVSGYTF
TRBV29-1,TRBJ1-2,TRBD1,NA,TGCAGCGGTTCCGGGACAGGTGGCTATGGCTACACCTTC,CSGSGTGGYGYTF
TRBV2,TRBJ2-1,TRBD2,once,TGTGCCAGCAGTGAACGAGCGGGGTGGTTGTTGGATGAGCAGCTCTTC,CASSERAGWLLDEQLF
TRBV10-2,TRBJ2-7,NA,NA,TGCGCCAGCAGAGATACCGGGACACCGTCCGAGCAGTACTTC,CASRDTGTPSEQYF
TRBV5-1,TRBJ1-2,NA,NA,TGCGCCAGCAGCTTGGAGGGCAATACTAACTATGGCTACACCTTC,CASSLEGNTNYGYTF
TRBV6-1,TRBJ1-2,TRBD1,NA,TGTGCCAGCAGTGAACCGACAGGGTTTGGCTACACCTTC,CASSEPTGFGYTF
TRBV25-1,TRBJ2-2,NA,NA,TGTGCCAGCAGTGGGGGGATACTGGGAGCCGGGGAGCTGTTTTTT,CASSGGILGAGELFF
TRBV27,TRBJ2-3,TRBD2,NA,TGTGCCAGCAGTTCCCCCTCCGGGACTAGCGGAGATACGCAGTATTTT,CASSSPSGTSGDTQYF
TRBV5-1,TRBJ2-3,TRBD2,NA,TGCGCCAGCAGCTTGGGGCTAGCGGGCGGTCGTGGAGATACGCAGTATTTT,CASSLGLAGGRGDTQYF
TRBV10-1,TRBJ2-7,NA,once,TGCGCCAGCAGTCCAGGGGTCACCTCCTACGAGCAGTACTTC,CASSPGVTSYEQYF
TRBV18,TRBJ1-3,NA,NA,TGTGCCAGCTCACCATCAGGACAGAACTCTGGAAACACCATATATTTT,CASSPSGQNSGNTIYF
TRBV19,TRBJ2-7,NA,NA,TGTGCCAGTAGGGGTCTGGGGAAGGACGAGCAGTACTTC,CASRGLGKDEQYF
TRBV13,TRBJ2-1,NA,NA,TGTGCCACCAAAGAGGGCGGGAATGAGCAGTTCTTC,CATKEGGNEQFF
TRBV28,TRBJ2-7,NA,NA,TGTGCCAGCAGTCCCTCCTTGGGGAACGAGCAGTACTTC,CASSPSLGNEQYF